This T cell receptor (beta chain) is drawn from a study of blood T cell repertoires in COVID-19. This clone was counted between two and nine times. Sequenced by immunoSEQ multiplex PCR; TCRdb stores in-frame clones only, minus some. The sample includes roughly 300,000 clones, approximately 88% of them seen just once. Trimming took off 4 bases at V and 0 bases at J, with 12 bases between the two ends. The CDR3 runs to 15 residues. From germline, CDR1 is MGHDK and CDR2 SYGVNS. This clonotype was obtained from a man between 18 and 35 years old with active or convalescent COVID-19. The sequenced material came from peripheral blood. V gene TRBV25-1 combines with J gene TRBJ1-1, with D maybe TRBD1 (6 bases). CDR3 protein: CASSAGVGLNTEAFF. The CDR3 nucleotides are TGTGCCAGCAGTGCAGGGGTCGGTTTGAACACTGAAGCTTTCTTT.